This T cell receptor (beta chain) was captured by sequencing in a study of control samples from healthy donors and cancer patients. There are 18 residues in the CDR3. Unmatched junction bases numbered 14, after V lost 3 bases and J lost 5 bases. Germline loops: CDR1 KGHDR, CDR2 SFDVKD. The data were produced by immunoSEQ multiplex PCR, yet TCRdb's version contains in-frame clones alone and is incomplete. This sample has 90,000 to 100,000 clones; roughly four fifths occur once, and the top ten carry about 2%. The receptor comes from a man aged 60 to 69 in good health. The chain links TRBV24-1 to TRBJ2-5, with 10 bases lining up with TRBD1. The sequencing sample was made of blood. The CDR3, as DNA: TGTGCCACCAGTGATCGACCGGGACAGGGGTCCCGCGGGGAGACCCAGTACTTC. Translation: CATSDRPGQGSRGETQYF.